This is a list of T cell receptor beta chains from one sample in a study of cytomegalovirus exposure and HLA in healthy donors. Measured with immunoSEQ multiplex PCR; TCRdb has only the in-frame clones, and not every one. The sample holds some 130,000 clones, over 70% seen once. What was sequenced was PBMCs. The receptors here all came from a young man in good health and CMV-seronegative. The CDR3 runs from the conserved cysteine through the conserved F or W. A D gene is named only where the DNA matches it firmly. Size tells how often a clone was seen (once, few, many) or the class of an expanded clone, and some rows leave it out.

j_call: TRBJ1-1
d_call: -
v_call: TRBV18
clone_size: -
cdr3_aa: CASSLRVGDTEAFF
cdr3_nt: TGTGCCAGCTCATTGCGGGTGGGCGACACTGAAGCTTTCTTT

j_call: TRBJ1-1
d_call: -
v_call: TRBV9
clone_size: once
cdr3_aa: CASSVVEFPSAEAFF
cdr3_nt: TGTGCCAGCAGCGTAGTCGAGTTCCCCTCCGCTGAAGCTTTCTTT

j_call: TRBJ2-2
d_call: TRBD2
v_call: TRBV5-8
clone_size: -
cdr3_aa: CASEGRELNGELFF
cdr3_nt: TGTGCCAGCGAGGGGCGGGAGTTGAACGGGGAGCTGTTTTTT

j_call: TRBJ2-1
d_call: TRBD2
v_call: TRBV5-1
clone_size: -
cdr3_aa: CASSATSGARNEQFF
cdr3_nt: TGCGCCAGCAGCGCGACTAGCGGGGCGAGGAATGAGCAGTTCTTC

j_call: TRBJ2-2
d_call: -
v_call: TRBV20-1
clone_size: -
cdr3_aa: CSAVQTGELFF
cdr3_nt: TGCAGTGCGGTACAGACCGGGGAGCTGTTTTTT

j_call: TRBJ2-6
d_call: -
v_call: TRBV7-2
clone_size: -
cdr3_aa: CASSWTVGANVLTF
cdr3_nt: TGTGCCAGCAGCTGGACAGTTGGGGCCAACGTCCTGACTTTC

j_call: TRBJ2-1
d_call: -
v_call: TRBV10-1
clone_size: -
cdr3_aa: CASSESLAYNEQFF
cdr3_nt: TGCGCCAGCAGTGAGTCATTAGCTTACAATGAGCAGTTCTTC

j_call: TRBJ2-5
d_call: -
v_call: TRBV29-1
clone_size: -
cdr3_aa: CSVAGPGETQYF
cdr3_nt: TGCAGCGTTGCTGGACCGGGGGAGACCCAGTACTTC

j_call: TRBJ1-5
d_call: -
v_call: TRBV19
clone_size: -
cdr3_aa: CASSFFVLNQPQHF
cdr3_nt: TGTGCCAGTAGTTTTTTCGTATTAAATCAGCCCCAGCATTTT

j_call: TRBJ1-1
d_call: TRBD1
v_call: TRBV5-1
clone_size: -
cdr3_aa: CASSLTGAMGEAFF
cdr3_nt: TGCGCCAGCAGCCTAACAGGGGCTATGGGGGAAGCTTTCTTT

j_call: TRBJ2-1
d_call: -
v_call: TRBV27
clone_size: few
cdr3_aa: CASSLDSWGEQFF
cdr3_nt: TGTGCCAGCAGTTTGGACTCCTGGGGTGAGCAGTTCTTC

j_call: TRBJ2-2
d_call: -
v_call: TRBV7-8
clone_size: once
cdr3_aa: CASSPHRSFGELFF
cdr3_nt: TGTGCCAGCAGCCCCCACAGGTCTTTCGGGGAGCTGTTTTTT

j_call: TRBJ2-7
d_call: TRBD1
v_call: TRBV6-1
clone_size: few
cdr3_aa: CASTGQGWGEQYF
cdr3_nt: TGTGCCAGCACTGGACAGGGGTGGGGCGAGCAGTACTTC

j_call: TRBJ2-6
d_call: -
v_call: TRBV18
clone_size: -
cdr3_aa: CASSPGALGGANVLTF
cdr3_nt: TGTGCCAGCTCACCGGGGGCCTTAGGGGGGGCCAACGTCCTGACTTTC

j_call: TRBJ2-7
d_call: TRBD2
v_call: TRBV18
clone_size: -
cdr3_aa: CASSPSSGAAYEQYF
cdr3_nt: TGTGCCAGCTCACCAAGCAGCGGGGCTGCCTACGAGCAGTACTTC

j_call: TRBJ1-2
d_call: TRBD1
v_call: TRBV28
clone_size: once
cdr3_aa: CASSSTGGFGYTF
cdr3_nt: TGTGCCAGCAGTTCAACAGGGGGCTTTGGCTACACCTTC

j_call: TRBJ2-1
d_call: TRBD2
v_call: TRBV9
clone_size: -
cdr3_aa: CASSGLAGGINNEQFF
cdr3_nt: TGTGCCAGCAGCGGACTAGCGGGAGGGATCAACAATGAGCAGTTCTTC

j_call: TRBJ2-7
d_call: TRBD1
v_call: TRBV4-1
clone_size: -
cdr3_aa: CASSVRQGETYEQYF
cdr3_nt: TGCGCCAGCAGCGTTCGACAGGGGGAGACCTACGAGCAGTACTTC

j_call: TRBJ1-1
d_call: TRBD1
v_call: TRBV18
clone_size: -
cdr3_aa: CASSPRTGANTEAFF
cdr3_nt: TGTGCCAGCTCACCCCGGACAGGAGCGAACACTGAAGCTTTCTTT

j_call: TRBJ2-7
d_call: TRBD2
v_call: TRBV15
clone_size: -
cdr3_aa: CATSRGLAGVEQYF
cdr3_nt: TGTGCCACCAGCAGAGGTCTAGCGGGAGTCGAGCAGTACTTC

j_call: TRBJ2-1
d_call: TRBD2
v_call: TRBV7-9
clone_size: -
cdr3_aa: CASSGGLVNEQFF
cdr3_nt: TGTGCCAGCAGCGGGGGACTAGTAAATGAGCAGTTCTTC

j_call: TRBJ1-5
d_call: -
v_call: TRBV28
clone_size: -
cdr3_aa: CASSQEGQPQHF
cdr3_nt: TGTGCCAGCAGTCAGGAGGGTCAGCCCCAGCATTTT

j_call: TRBJ2-7
d_call: -
v_call: TRBV19
clone_size: few
cdr3_aa: CASSIVAGGYEQYF
cdr3_nt: TGTGCCAGTAGTATAGTCGCAGGTGGCTACGAGCAGTACTTC

j_call: TRBJ2-5
d_call: TRBD2
v_call: TRBV27
clone_size: -
cdr3_aa: CASSPAGGLKTQYF
cdr3_nt: TGTGCCAGCAGTCCTGCGGGGGGCTTAAAGACCCAGTACTTC

j_call: TRBJ2-7
d_call: -
v_call: TRBV5-4
clone_size: -
cdr3_aa: CASSSGDGLLSYEQYF
cdr3_nt: TGTGCCAGCAGCTCGGGAGACGGCCTACTTTCCTACGAGCAGTACTTC

j_call: TRBJ2-6
d_call: -
v_call: TRBV4-3
clone_size: few
cdr3_aa: CASSQDTTGSGANVLTF
cdr3_nt: TGCGCCAGCAGCCAAGATACTACGGGCTCTGGGGCCAACGTCCTGACTTTC

j_call: TRBJ2-5
d_call: -
v_call: TRBV2
clone_size: -
cdr3_aa: CASSPTESQETQYF
cdr3_nt: TGTGCCAGCAGTCCGACAGAATCCCAAGAGACCCAGTACTTC

j_call: TRBJ1-2
d_call: -
v_call: TRBV28
clone_size: -
cdr3_aa: CASSAGGANYGYTF
cdr3_nt: TGTGCCAGCAGTGCCGGAGGGGCGAACTATGGCTACACCTTC

j_call: TRBJ1-5
d_call: TRBD1
v_call: TRBV4-1
clone_size: few
cdr3_aa: CASSAYRGRLGNQPQHF
cdr3_nt: TGCGCCAGCAGCGCATACAGGGGGCGCTTGGGCAATCAGCCCCAGCATTTT

j_call: TRBJ1-5
d_call: -
v_call: TRBV28
clone_size: -
cdr3_aa: CASRGAAGVDQPQHF
cdr3_nt: TGTGCCAGCAGGGGAGCGGCGGGGGTCGATCAGCCCCAGCATTTT

j_call: TRBJ1-5
d_call: TRBD1
v_call: TRBV11-2
clone_size: -
cdr3_aa: CASSLTGVQPQHF
cdr3_nt: TGTGCCAGCAGCCTGACAGGGGTTCAGCCCCAGCATTTT

j_call: TRBJ1-5
d_call: TRBD1
v_call: TRBV27
clone_size: -
cdr3_aa: CASSLTGQGSQPQHF
cdr3_nt: TGTGCCAGCAGTTTGACGGGACAGGGCAGTCAGCCCCAGCATTTT

j_call: TRBJ2-1
d_call: -
v_call: TRBV5-1
clone_size: -
cdr3_aa: CASSPVIDSRDEQFF
cdr3_nt: TGCGCCAGCAGCCCGGTTATCGACAGTCGCGATGAGCAGTTCTTC

j_call: TRBJ1-3
d_call: TRBD1
v_call: TRBV18
clone_size: few
cdr3_aa: CASSPGQGNTIYF
cdr3_nt: TGTGCCAGCTCACCGGGACAGGGGAACACCATATATTTT

j_call: TRBJ1-2
d_call: -
v_call: TRBV28
clone_size: -
cdr3_aa: CASSLRTDYGYTF
cdr3_nt: TGTGCCAGCAGTTTACGCACTGACTATGGCTACACCTTC

j_call: TRBJ2-4
d_call: TRBD1
v_call: TRBV28
clone_size: -
cdr3_aa: CAHRQQGADIQYF
cdr3_nt: TGTGCCCACCGGCAACAGGGGGCTGACATTCAGTACTTC

j_call: TRBJ2-1
d_call: TRBD1
v_call: TRBV6-6
clone_size: -
cdr3_aa: CASSSWDRVTDEQFF
cdr3_nt: TGTGCCAGCAGTTCGTGGGACAGGGTAACCGATGAGCAGTTCTTC

j_call: TRBJ1-5
d_call: TRBD1
v_call: TRBV4-1
clone_size: few
cdr3_aa: CASSRGQGARYSNQPQHF
cdr3_nt: TGCGCCAGCAGCCGGGGACAGGGAGCCCGATATAGCAATCAGCCCCAGCATTTT

j_call: TRBJ1-1
d_call: -
v_call: TRBV28
clone_size: -
cdr3_aa: CASFGFPAQPFF
cdr3_nt: TGTGCCAGCTTCGGGTTCCCGGCCCAACCTTTCTTT

j_call: TRBJ1-4
d_call: -
v_call: TRBV21-1
clone_size: once
cdr3_aa: CAPVGGIHEKLFF
cdr3_nt: TGTGCCCCGGTTGGAGGGATACATGAAAAACTGTTTTTT

j_call: TRBJ1-3
d_call: TRBD1
v_call: TRBV13
clone_size: -
cdr3_aa: CASSPGQGFGGNTIYF
cdr3_nt: TGTGCCAGCAGCCCGGGACAGGGGTTCGGCGGAAACACCATATATTTT